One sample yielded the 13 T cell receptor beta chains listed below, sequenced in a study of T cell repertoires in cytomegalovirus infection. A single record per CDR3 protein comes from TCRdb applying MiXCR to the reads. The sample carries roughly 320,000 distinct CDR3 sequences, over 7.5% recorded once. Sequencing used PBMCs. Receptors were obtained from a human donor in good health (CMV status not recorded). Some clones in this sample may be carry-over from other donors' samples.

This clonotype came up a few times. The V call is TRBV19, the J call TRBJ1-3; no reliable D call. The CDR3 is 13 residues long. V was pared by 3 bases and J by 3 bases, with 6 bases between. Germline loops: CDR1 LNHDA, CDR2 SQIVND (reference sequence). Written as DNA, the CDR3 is TGTGCCAGTAGTATTTGGGTTGGAAACACCATATATTTT. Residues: CASSIWVGNTIYF.

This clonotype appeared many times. The CDR3 spells CASSLDHGSTYEQYF. CDR3 bases: TGTGCCAGCAGCTTAGATCACGGGAGTACCTACGAGCAGTACTTC. The chain combines TRBV11-2 with TRBJ2-7; D is possibly TRBD2 (6 bases). The germline gives CDR1 SGHAT, CDR2 FQNNGV. There are 15 residues in the CDR3. V was clipped by 0 bases and J by 2 bases, with 11 bases between them.

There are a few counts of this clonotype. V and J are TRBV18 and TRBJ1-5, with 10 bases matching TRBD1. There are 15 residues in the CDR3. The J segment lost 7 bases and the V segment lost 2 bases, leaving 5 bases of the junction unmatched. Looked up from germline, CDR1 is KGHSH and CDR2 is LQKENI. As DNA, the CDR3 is TGTGCCAGCTCACCAACCGGGACAGGGGTGCAGCCCCAGCATTTT. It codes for CASSPTGTGVQPQHF. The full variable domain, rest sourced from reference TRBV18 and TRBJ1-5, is NAGVMQNPRHLVRRRGQEARLRCSPMKGHSHVYWYRQLPEEGLKFMVYLQKENIIDESGMPKERFSAEFPKEGPSILRIQQVVRGDSAAYFCASSPTGTGVQPQHFGDGTRLSIL.

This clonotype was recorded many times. The CDR3 reads CASSTYRDRDTNYGYTF. Here the CDR3 DNA reads TGTGCCAGCAGCACCTACCGGGACAGGGACACTAACTATGGCTACACCTTC. The rearrangement links TRBV11-2 to TRBJ1-2; 9 nucleotides line up with TRBD1. The V gene's germline CDR1 is SGHAT and CDR2 FQNNGV. Trimming at V came to 5 bases and at J to 0 bases, leaving 10 bases not matched to a gene. The CDR3 loop spans 17 amino acids.

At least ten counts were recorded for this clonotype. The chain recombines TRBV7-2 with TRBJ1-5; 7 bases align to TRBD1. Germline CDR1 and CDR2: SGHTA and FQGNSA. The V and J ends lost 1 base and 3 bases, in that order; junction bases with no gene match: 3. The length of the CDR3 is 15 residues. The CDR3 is CASSLDRGDNQPQHF. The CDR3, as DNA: TGTGCCAGCAGCTTAGACAGGGGTGACAATCAGCCCCAGCATTTT.

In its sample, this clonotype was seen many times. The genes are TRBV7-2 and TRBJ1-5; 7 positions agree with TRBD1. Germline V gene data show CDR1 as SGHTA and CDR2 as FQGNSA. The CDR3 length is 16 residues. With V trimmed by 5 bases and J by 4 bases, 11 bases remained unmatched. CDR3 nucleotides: TGTGCCAGCAGCGCCGGGTGGGACAGAGGTAATCAGCCCCAGCATTTT. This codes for CASSAGWDRGNQPQHF. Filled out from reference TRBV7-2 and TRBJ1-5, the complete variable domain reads GAGVSQSPSNKVTEKGKDVELRCDPISGHTALYWYRQSLGQGLEFLIYFQGNSAPDKSGLPSDRFSAERTGGSVSTLTIQRTQQEDSAVYLCASSAGWDRGNQPQHFGDGTRLSIL.

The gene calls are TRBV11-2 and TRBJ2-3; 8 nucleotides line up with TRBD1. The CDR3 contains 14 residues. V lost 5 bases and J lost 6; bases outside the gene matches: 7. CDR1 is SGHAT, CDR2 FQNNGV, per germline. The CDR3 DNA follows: TGTGCCAGCAGCGGCAGACAGGGGAGGGATACGCAGTATTTT. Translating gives CASSGRQGRDTQYF.

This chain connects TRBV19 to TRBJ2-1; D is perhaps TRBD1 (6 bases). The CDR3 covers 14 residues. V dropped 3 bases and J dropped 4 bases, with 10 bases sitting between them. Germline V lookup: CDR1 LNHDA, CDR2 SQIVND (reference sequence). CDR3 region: CASSIWTAYNEQFF. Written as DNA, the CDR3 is TGTGCCAGTAGTATCTGGACAGCATACAATGAGCAGTTCTTC.

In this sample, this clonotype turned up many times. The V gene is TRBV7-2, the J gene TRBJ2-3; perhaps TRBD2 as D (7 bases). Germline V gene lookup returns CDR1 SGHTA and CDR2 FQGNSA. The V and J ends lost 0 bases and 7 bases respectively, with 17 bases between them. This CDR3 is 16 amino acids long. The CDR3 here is CASSLAGGLPTHTQYF. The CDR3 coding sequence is TGTGCCAGCAGCTTAGCCGGGGGGCTCCCGACACATACGCAGTATTTT. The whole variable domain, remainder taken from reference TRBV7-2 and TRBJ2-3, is GAGVSQSPSNKVTEKGKDVELRCDPISGHTALYWYRQSLGQGLEFLIYFQGNSAPDKSGLPSDRFSAERTGGSVSTLTIQRTQQEDSAVYLCASSLAGGLPTHTQYFGPGTRLTVL.

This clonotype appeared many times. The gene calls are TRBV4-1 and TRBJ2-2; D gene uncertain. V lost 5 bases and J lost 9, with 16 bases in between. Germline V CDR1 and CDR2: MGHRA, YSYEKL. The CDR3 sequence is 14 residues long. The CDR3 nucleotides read TGCGCCAGCAGCTCCCCCGGCCGGAGCCGGGAGCTGTTTTTT. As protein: CASSSPGRSRELFF.

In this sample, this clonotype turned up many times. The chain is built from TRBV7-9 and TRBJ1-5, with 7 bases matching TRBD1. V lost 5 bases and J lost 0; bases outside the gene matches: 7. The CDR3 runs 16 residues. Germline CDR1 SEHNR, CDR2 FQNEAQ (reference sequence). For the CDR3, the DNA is TGTGCCAGCAGCCACGACAGGGACGATAGCAATCAGCCCCAGCATTTT. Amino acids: CASSHDRDDSNQPQHF.

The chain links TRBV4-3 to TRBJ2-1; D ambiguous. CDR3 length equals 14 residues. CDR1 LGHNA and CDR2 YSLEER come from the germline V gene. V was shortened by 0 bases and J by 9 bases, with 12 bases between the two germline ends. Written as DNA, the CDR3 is TGCGCCAGCAGCCAAGACGGTGGCATAGGTGAGCAGTTCTTC. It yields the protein CASSQDGGIGEQFF.

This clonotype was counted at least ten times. This chain's CDR3 is CASSEGGDGSEQFF. The CDR3 region has the DNA TGTGCCAGCAGTGAAGGAGGAGACGGTAGTGAGCAGTTCTTC. V gene TRBV28 combines with J gene TRBJ2-1, with D perhaps matching TRBD2 (5 bases). Looked up from germline, CDR1 is MDHEN and CDR2 is SYDVKM. V was shortened by 5 bases and J by 9 bases, with 17 bases between the two germline ends. This CDR3 contains 14 residues.